The TCR beta chain under discussion was sequenced for a study of T cell responses to AZD1222 COVID-19 vaccine. Study-level points and caveats: Spike-specific TCR depth and breadth grew after two AZD1222 doses.

Only in-frame clones appear in the TCRdb table, and some are missing; sequencing was by immunoSEQ multiplex PCR. The sample has some 130,000 clones; around 85% are singletons. CDR3 size: 17 residues. Remarks on this clone: As yet, its antigen is unknown.

This chain joins TRBV21-1 and TRBJ1-5; the tabulated D call, TRBD1, remains unverified against the DNA. TRBV21-1 is a pseudogene. The sample consisted of peripheral blood, taken on day 0 of AZD1222 vaccination. This TCR was sampled from an adult in good health. The CDR3 loop is CASSKSGPYGSNQPQHF. In nucleotides, the CDR3 is TGTGCCAGCAGCAAATCAGGCCCCTATGGGAGCAATCAGCCCCAGCATTTT.